The source of this TCR beta chain is a study of blood T cells in healthy people across ages. Whole-study findings and limits: Unknown donor CMV status possibly confounded expanded clonotype changes. More naive CD4+ cells and higher diversity were found in long-lived than in aged donors. TCR beta diversity per million T cells fell roughly linearly with age.

On this clonotype itself: Its antigen is undetermined.

Peripheral blood was drawn, about 10 milliliters per donor. It was with a sample-barcoded 5' primer and a J-beta primer mix that a second PCR of roughly 6 to 11 cycles was run. TCRdb reanalysed the 5' RACE reads using MiXCR and keeps one entry per CDR3 protein. Of 1.2 million to 1.5 million distinct CDR3 sequences in the sample, approximately 59% are singletons; the top ten hold 5.5% to 8%. CDR1 is ENHRY, CDR2 SYGVKD, per germline. The CDR3 extends over 12 amino acids. V was shortened by 8 bases and J by 9 bases, with 14 bases between the two germline ends. Sequencing was done on a sample of blood. The chain carries TRBV10-3 and TRBJ2-1, with a possible D match to TRBD2 (5 bases). This TCR came from a man aged 18 to 30 in good health. In DNA, the CDR3 is TGTGCCATCGTAGCCTTAGGGAGTGAGCAGTTCTTC. Translating it yields CAIVALGSEQFF.